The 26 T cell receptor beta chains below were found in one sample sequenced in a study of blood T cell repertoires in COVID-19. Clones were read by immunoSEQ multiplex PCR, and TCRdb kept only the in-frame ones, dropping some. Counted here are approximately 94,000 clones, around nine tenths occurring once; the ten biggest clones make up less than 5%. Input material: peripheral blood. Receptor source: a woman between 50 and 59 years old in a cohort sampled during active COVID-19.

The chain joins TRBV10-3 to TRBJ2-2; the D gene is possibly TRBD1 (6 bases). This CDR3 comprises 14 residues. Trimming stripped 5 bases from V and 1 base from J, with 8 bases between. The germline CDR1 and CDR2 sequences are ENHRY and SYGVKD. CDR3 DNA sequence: TGTGCCATCAGTAAGGGACAGAACACCGGGGAGCTGTTTTTT. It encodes CAISKGQNTGELFF.

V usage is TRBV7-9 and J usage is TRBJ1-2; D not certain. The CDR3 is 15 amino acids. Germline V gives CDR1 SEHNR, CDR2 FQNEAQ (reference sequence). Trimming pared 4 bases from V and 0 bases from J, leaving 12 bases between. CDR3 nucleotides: TGTGCCAGCAGCTCCGGGGTAGGAGCTAACTATGGCTACACCTTC. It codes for CASSSGVGANYGYTF. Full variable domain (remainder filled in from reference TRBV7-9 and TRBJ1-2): DTGVSQNPRHKITKRGQNVTFRCDPISEHNRLYWYRQTLGQGPEFLTYFQNEAQLEKSRLLSDRFSAERPKGSFSTLEIQRTEQGDSAMYLCASSSGVGANYGYTFGSGTRLTVV.

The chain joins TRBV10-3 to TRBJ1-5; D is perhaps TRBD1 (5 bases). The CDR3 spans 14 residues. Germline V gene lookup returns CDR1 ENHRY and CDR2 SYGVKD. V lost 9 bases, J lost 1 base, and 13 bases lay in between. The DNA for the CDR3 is TGTGCCATTTCGACAGCCCTCAGCAATCAGCCCCAGCATTTT. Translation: CAISTALSNQPQHF.

The CDR3 here is CASSPGLAGEQYF. CDR3 DNA sequence: TGTGCCAGCAGCCCCGGACTAGCTGGTGAGCAGTACTTC. The chain is built from TRBV11-2 and TRBJ2-7; 8 bases are a match to TRBD2. The length of the CDR3 is 13 residues. The V gene's germline CDR1 is SGHAT and CDR2 FQNNGV. With V trimmed by 5 bases and J by 7 bases, 7 bases remained unmatched.

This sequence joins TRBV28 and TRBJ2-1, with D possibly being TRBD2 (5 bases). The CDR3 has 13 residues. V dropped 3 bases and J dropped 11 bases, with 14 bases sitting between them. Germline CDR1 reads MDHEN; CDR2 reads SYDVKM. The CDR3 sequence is CASSFSSLAKQFF. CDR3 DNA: TGTGCCAGCAGTTTCAGTTCTCTAGCTAAGCAGTTCTTC.

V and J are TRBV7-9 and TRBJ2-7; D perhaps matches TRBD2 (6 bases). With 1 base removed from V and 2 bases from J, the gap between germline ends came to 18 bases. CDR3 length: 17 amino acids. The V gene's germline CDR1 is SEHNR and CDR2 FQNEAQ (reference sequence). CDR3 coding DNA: TGTGCCAGCAGCTTAGTACTCCGGGAGACAGCAACCTACGAGCAGTACTTC. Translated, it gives CASSLVLRETATYEQYF.

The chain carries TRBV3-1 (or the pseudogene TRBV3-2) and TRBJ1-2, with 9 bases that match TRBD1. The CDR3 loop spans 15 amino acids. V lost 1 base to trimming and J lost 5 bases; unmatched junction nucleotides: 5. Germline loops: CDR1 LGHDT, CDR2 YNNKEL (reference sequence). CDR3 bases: TGTGCCAGCAGCCAAGCAGCAGGACAGGGGTATGGCTACACCTTC. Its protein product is CASSQAAGQGYGYTF.

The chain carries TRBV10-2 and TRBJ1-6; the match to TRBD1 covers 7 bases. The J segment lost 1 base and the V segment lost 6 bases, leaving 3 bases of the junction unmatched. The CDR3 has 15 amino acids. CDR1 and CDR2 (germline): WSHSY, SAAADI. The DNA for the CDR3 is TGCGCCAGCAGAGAACAGGGGTCCTATAATTCACCCCTCCACTTT. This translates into CASREQGSYNSPLHF.

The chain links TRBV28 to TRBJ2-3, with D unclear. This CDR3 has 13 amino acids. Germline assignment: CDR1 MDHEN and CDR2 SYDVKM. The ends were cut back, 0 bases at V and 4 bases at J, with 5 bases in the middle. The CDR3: CASSLWSSDTQYF. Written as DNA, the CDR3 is TGTGCCAGCAGTTTATGGTCCTCAGATACGCAGTATTTT.

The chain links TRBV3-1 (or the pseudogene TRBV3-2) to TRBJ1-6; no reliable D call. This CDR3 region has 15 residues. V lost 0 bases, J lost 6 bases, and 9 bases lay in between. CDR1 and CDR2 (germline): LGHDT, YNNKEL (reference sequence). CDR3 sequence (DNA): TGTGCCAGCAGCCAAGATACCAGGCCTAATTCACCCCTCCACTTT. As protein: CASSQDTRPNSPLHF.

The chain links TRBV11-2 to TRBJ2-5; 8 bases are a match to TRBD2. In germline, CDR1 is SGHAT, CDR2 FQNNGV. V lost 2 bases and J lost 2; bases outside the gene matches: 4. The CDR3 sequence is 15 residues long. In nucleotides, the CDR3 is TGTGCCAGCAGCTTAAGGCGGGGGGATCAAGAGACCCAGTACTTC. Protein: CASSLRRGDQETQYF.

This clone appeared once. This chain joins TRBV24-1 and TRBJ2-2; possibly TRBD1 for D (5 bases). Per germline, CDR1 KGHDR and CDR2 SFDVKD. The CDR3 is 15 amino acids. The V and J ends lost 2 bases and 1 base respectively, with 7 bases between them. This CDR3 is CATSDSDRNTGELFF. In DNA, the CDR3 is TGTGCCACCAGTGATTCAGACAGGAACACCGGGGAGCTGTTTTTT.

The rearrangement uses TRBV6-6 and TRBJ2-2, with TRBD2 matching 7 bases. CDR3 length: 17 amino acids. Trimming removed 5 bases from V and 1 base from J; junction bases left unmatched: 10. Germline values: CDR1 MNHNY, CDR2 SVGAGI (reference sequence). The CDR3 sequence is CASSPSVGGLNTGELFF. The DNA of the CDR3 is TGTGCCAGCAGTCCCTCGGTGGGGGGGTTGAACACCGGGGAGCTGTTTTTT.

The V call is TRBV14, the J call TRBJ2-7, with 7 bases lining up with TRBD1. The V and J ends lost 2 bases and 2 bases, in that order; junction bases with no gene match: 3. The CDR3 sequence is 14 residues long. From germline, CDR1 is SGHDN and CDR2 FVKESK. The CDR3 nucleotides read TGTGCCAGCAGCCAAAGTCAGGGGGCCTACGAGCAGTACTTC. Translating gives CASSQSQGAYEQYF. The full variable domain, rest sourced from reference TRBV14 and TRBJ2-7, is EAGVTQFPSHSVIEKGQTVTLRCDPISGHDNLYWYRRVMGKEIKFLLHFVKESKQDESGMPNNRFLAERTGGTYSTLKVQPAELEDSGVYFCASSQSQGAYEQYFGPGTRLTVT.

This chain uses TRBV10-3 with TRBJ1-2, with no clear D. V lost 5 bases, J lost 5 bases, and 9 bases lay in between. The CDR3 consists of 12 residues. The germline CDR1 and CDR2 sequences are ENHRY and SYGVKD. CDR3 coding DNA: TGTGCCATCAGTCCGACGGAGTATGGCTACACCTTC. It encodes CAISPTEYGYTF.

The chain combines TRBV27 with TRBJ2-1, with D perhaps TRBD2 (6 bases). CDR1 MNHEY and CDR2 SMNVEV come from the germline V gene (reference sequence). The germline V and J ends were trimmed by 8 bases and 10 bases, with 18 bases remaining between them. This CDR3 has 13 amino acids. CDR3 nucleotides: TGTGCCAGCTCTAGCGTGCCCCGTGGGGAGCAGTTCTTC. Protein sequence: CASSSVPRGEQFF.

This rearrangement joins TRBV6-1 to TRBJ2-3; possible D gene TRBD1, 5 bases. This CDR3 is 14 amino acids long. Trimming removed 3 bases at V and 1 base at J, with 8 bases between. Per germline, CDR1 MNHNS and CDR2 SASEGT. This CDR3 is CASSEVGGTDTQYF. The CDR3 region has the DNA TGTGCCAGCAGTGAGGTAGGGGGCACAGATACGCAGTATTTT.

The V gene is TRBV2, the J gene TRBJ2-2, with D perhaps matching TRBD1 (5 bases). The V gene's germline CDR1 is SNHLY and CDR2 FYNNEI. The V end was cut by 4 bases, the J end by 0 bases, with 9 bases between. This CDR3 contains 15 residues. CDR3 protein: CASSADTPNTGELFF. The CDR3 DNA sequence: TGTGCCAGCAGTGCGGACACACCGAACACCGGGGAGCTGTTTTTT.

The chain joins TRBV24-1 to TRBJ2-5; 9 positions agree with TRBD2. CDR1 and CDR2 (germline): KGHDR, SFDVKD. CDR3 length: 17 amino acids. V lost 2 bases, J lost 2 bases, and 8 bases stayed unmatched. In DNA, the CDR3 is TGTGCCACCAGTGATTCCGAGGGTCTAGCGGGGCAAGAGACCCAGTACTTC. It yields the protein CATSDSEGLAGQETQYF.

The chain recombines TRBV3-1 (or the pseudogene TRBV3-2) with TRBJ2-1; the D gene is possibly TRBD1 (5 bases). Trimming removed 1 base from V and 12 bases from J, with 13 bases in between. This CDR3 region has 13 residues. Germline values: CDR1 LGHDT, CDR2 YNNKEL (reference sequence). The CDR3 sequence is CASSQVRTGPQFF. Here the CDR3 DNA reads TGTGCCAGCAGCCAAGTACGTACAGGCCCGCAGTTCTTC.

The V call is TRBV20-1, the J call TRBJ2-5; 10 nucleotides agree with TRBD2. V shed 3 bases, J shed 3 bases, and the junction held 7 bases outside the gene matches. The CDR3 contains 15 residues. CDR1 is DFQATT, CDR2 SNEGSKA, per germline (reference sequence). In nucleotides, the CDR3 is TGCAGTGCTAGTGGGCTAGCGGGAGTCGAAGAGACCCAGTACTTC. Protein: CSASGLAGVEETQYF.

The CDR3 DNA follows: TGTGCCAGCAGTTCCTGGGCCCCCTATGGCTACACCTTC. Protein product: CASSSWAPYGYTF. The gene calls are TRBV12-3 or TRBV12-4 and TRBJ1-2; D gene uncertain. V gave up 4 bases and J gave up 4 bases, with 10 bases separating them. CDR3 length: 13 amino acids.

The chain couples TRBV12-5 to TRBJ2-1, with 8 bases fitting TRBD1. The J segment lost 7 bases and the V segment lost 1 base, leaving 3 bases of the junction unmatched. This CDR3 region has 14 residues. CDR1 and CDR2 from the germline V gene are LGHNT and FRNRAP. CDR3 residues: CASGLARTGNEQFF. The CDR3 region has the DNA TGTGCTAGTGGTTTGGCCCGGACAGGGAATGAGCAGTTCTTC.

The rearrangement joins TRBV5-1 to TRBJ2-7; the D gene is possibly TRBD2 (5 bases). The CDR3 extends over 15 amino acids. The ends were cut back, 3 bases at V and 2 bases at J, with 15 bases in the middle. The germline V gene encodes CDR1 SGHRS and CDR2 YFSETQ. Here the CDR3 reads CASSSRARSAYEQYF. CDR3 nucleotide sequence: TGCGCCAGCAGCTCGAGGGCAAGGTCAGCCTACGAGCAGTACTTC.

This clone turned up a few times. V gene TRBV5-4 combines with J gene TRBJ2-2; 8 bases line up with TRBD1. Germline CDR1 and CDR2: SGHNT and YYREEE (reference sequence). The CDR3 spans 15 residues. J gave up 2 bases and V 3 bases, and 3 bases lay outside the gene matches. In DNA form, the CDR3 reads TGTGCCAGCAGCTGGGGACAGGTCAACACCGGGGAGCTGTTTTTT. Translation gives CASSWGQVNTGELFF.

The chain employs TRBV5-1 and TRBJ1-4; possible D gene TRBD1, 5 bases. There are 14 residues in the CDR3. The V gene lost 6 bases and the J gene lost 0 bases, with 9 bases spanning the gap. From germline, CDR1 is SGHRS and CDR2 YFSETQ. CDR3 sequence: CASTRDSTNEKLFF. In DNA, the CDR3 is TGCGCCAGCACTCGGGACTCAACTAATGAAAAACTGTTTTTT.